The 9 T cell receptor beta chains given below trace back to one sample, sequenced in a study of shared clonotypes between healthy human individuals. The repertoire was sequenced with immunoSEQ multiplex PCR; TCRdb's copy has only in-frame clones and lacks some. This table has more than 2 million clones, approximately 95% appearing once. CD45RO negativity and positive selection for CCR7 defined naive CD8 cells, a population that excluded terminally differentiated effector memory CD45RA+ cells. Sequencing used naive CD8+ T cells sorted from blood. These TCRs come from a man aged 18 to 29 in good health.

The chain is built from TRBV7-9 and TRBJ2-7; TRBD1 matches at 12 bases. J was trimmed by 5 bases and V by 0 bases; bases with no gene match: 5. CDR1 SEHNR and CDR2 FQNEAQ come from the germline V gene (reference sequence). The CDR3 is 16 amino acids. Here the CDR3 reads CASSLARDRGHDEQYF. In DNA form, the CDR3 reads TGTGCCAGCAGCTTAGCCCGGGACAGGGGGCACGACGAGCAGTACTTC.

The CDR3 sequence: CASSSFDREGLTEAFF. In DNA form, the CDR3 reads TGTGCCAGCAGCTCCTTCGACAGGGAAGGGTTGACTGAAGCTTTCTTT. The chain couples TRBV11-2 to TRBJ1-1; 7 bases line up with TRBD1. Germline assignment: CDR1 SGHAT and CDR2 FQNNGV. This CDR3 is built from 16 residues. V shed 4 bases and J 5 bases; nucleotides not matched to a gene: 13.

Remarks on this clone: The identical CDR3 is also encoded by other nucleotide sequences in the sample. This sequence joins TRBV29-1 and TRBJ2-7; D tentatively reads TRBD1 or TRBD2 (5 bases each). The V gene's germline CDR1 is SQVTM and CDR2 ANQGSEA. The ends were cut back, 3 bases at V and 0 bases at J, with 9 bases in the middle. The CDR3 extends over 13 amino acids. The DNA for the CDR3 is TGCAGCGTTGAGACGGGGACCTCCTACGAGCAGTACTTC. This encodes CSVETGTSYEQYF.

The chain recombines TRBV27 with TRBJ2-3, with 12 positions matching TRBD2. The V gene end was trimmed by 5 bases and the J gene end by 2 bases; junction bases not matched to a gene: 8. Germline CDR1 is MNHEY and CDR2 is SMNVEV (reference sequence). The CDR3 sequence is 17 residues long. CDR3 residues: CASSPPLAGGPTDTQYF. The DNA of the CDR3 is TGTGCCAGCAGTCCCCCCCTAGCGGGGGGGCCCACAGATACGCAGTATTTT.

The chain joins TRBV30 to TRBJ1-2, with D maybe TRBD1 (6 bases). Deletions cut 0 bases from V and 6 bases from J, with 17 bases between. Germline CDR1 GTSNPN, CDR2 SVGIG (reference sequence). The length of the CDR3 is 15 residues. The CDR3 sequence is CAWSVLPGASNGYTF. CDR3 sequence (DNA): TGTGCCTGGAGTGTACTACCGGGGGCAAGTAATGGCTACACCTTC.

The J gene is TRBJ1-2, the V gene TRBV7-2; D remains ambiguous. The CDR3 covers 13 residues. V was pared by 2 bases and J by 4 bases, with 8 bases between. CDR1 and CDR2 (germline): SGHTA, FQGNSA. Written as DNA, the CDR3 is TGTGCCAGCAGCTTACGGGAGGGCTATGGCTACACCTTC. Its translation is CASSLREGYGYTF.

With regard to this clone: Other DNA sequences of this sample code for an identical CDR3. V usage is TRBV5-1 and J usage is TRBJ1-2, with TRBD1 matching 9 bases. Germline V CDR1 and CDR2: SGHRS, YFSETQ. J lost 5 bases, V lost 0 bases, and 2 bases had no gene match. This CDR3 region has 14 residues. The CDR3 is CASSLGQGVYGYTF. The CDR3 DNA reads as TGCGCCAGCAGCTTGGGACAGGGGGTATATGGCTACACCTTC. Filled out from reference TRBV5-1 and TRBJ1-2, the complete variable domain reads KAGVTQTPRYLIKTRGQQVTLSCSPISGHRSVSWYQQTPGQGLQFLFEYFSETQRNKGNFPGRFSGRQFSNSRSEMNVSTLELGDSALYLCASSLGQGVYGYTFGSGTRLTVV.

This sequence joins TRBV10-1 and TRBJ2-1; D call uncertain. CDR3 size: 12 residues. Trimming took off 3 bases at V and 2 bases at J, with 2 bases between the two ends. Germline V CDR1 and CDR2: WNHNN, SYGVQD (reference sequence). This CDR3 reads CASSDAYNEQFF. CDR3 DNA: TGCGCCAGCAGTGATGCCTACAATGAGCAGTTCTTC.

The chain joins TRBV4-1 to TRBJ2-7; D ambiguous. This CDR3 region has 17 residues. V was cut by 1 base and J by 0 bases, with 16 bases left in between. Looked up from germline, CDR1 is MGHRA and CDR2 is YSYEKL. The CDR3 is CASSQVHGVSSSYEQYF. The CDR3 coding sequence is TGCGCCAGCAGCCAAGTCCACGGTGTCAGTAGCTCCTACGAGCAGTACTTC.